This TCR beta chain emerged from a study of shared clonotypes between healthy human individuals (dated by TCRdb to the early 2020s). In the study overall: Three men and a couple of women, aged 18 to 49 years, made up the cohort. Between about 0.94 and 8.9 billion PBMCs per donor were obtained by leukapheresis. Blood TCR repertoires of a handful of healthy adults were deeply sequenced to estimate repertoire size and the extent of clonotype sharing between individuals. For each donor, CD4 naive and CD4 memory were each run on three plates, CD8 naive on two plates, and CD8 memory on one plate. Different laboratories and diverse techniques were used to prepare libraries and sequence TCR repertoires, to increase sequencing depth and limit assay-specific biases. On the study overall, not on this receptor specifically: Because the study included a small number of donors, the genetic and exposure-history diversity represented was limited. Clonotypes shared by all four sorted-subset donors showed higher generation probabilities than non-shared clonotypes. Naive subsets generally had larger estimated clonotype richness than memory subsets. Sampling was restricted to blood, and TCR repertoires in tissues likely differ from the TCR repertoires found in blood. Even with the large sequencing depth, rarefaction of the sorted-subset datasets indicated that sequencing was incomplete. When a handful of donors were compared, the shared fraction of clonotypes was roughly 4.8% for naive CD4, 3.5% for naive CD8, roughly 2.5% for memory CD4, and around 0.4% for memory CD8. Based on pairwise subsampling, the degree of clonotype sharing among donors was expected to be affected by sequencing depth.

For the CD8 naive samples, CD45RO-negative cells were positively selected for CCR7, yielding a CD45RA+CCR7+ population from which TemRA cells were excluded. Donors were healthy HIV-negative adults with no recently reported acute infections or vaccinations. All donors were Caucasian adults living in Nashville, Tennessee, USA. Blood was collected by leukapheresis, and PBMCs were isolated by Ficoll-Histopaque density gradient centrifugation and then cryopreserved in liquid nitrogen vapor phase. Analytical flow cytometry was used to check the purity and quantity of every magnetically sorted T cell population. Each sorted fraction had its genomic DNA isolated and then quantified by UV absorbance on a Nanodrop 2000c. Taken from the germline V gene, the CDR1 and CDR2 loops are WSHSY and SAAADI. From its cysteine to its phenylalanine, the CDR3 spans 14 amino acids. The kept DNA is CDR3 alone, 42 bases in frame from the first base.

A word on this clone: This receptor's antigen is unknown. Base qualities are not recorded, but no much larger clone differs from it by a single base.

Using the deep immunoSEQ assay, multiplex PCR amplified TCR CDR3 regions from genomic DNA. Extracted genomic DNA from each cell subset was spread evenly across all wells of several immunoSEQ 96-well plates, with each plate serving as a replicate. For sorted subsets, about 200 ng genomic DNA, equal to about 30,000 T cell genomes, was loaded into each replicate PCR. Purified libraries were quantified with a Qubit 3.0 fluorometer, sized on a Bioanalyzer 2100, and re-quantified with the KAPA Library Quantification kit. A separate single-read 150-cycle Illumina NextSeq 550 flow cell was used to sequence each immunoSEQ 96-well plate. The paper's data handling went like this. Because only junctional sequences without quality scores were contained in the immunoSEQ output, filtering matching that applied to full-length reads could not be performed. Sequences were annotated with PyIR, a Python wrapper for IgBLAST v1.9, and V/J genes and CDR3 were assigned using IMGT germline references. Reads with weak V/J assignments (E-value above 1e-6), missing CDR3, stop codons, out-of-frame junctions, or ambiguous translated residues were removed. V3J clonotypes were defined as sequences sharing an identical inferred V gene, J gene, and CDR3 amino acid sequence. Percentage overlap between repertoires was calculated by dividing the number of shared unique clonotypes by the size of the smaller repertoire. Richness of each repertoire was evaluated using RTK rarefaction, the Chao1 estimator, and Recon v2.1 estimates of unobserved clonotypes. Generation probabilities were computed with OLGA for all TCRbeta clonotypes obtained by the gDNA method from several donors. As stored in TCRdb, this immuneACCESS dataset retains in-frame rearrangements with V and J assigned. A fraction of the clones does not appear; measured against another copy, unresolved V genes explain less than half of the discrepancy, and the remainder lacks a known reason. V, J and clone size reflect that table, while D and trimming were determined from the DNA. For this sample the table gives roughly 2 million clones, of which approximately 94% were detected only once. The ten largest clones add up to around 1.1% of the sample.

The sequence links TRBV10-2 to TRBJ2-5; the D gene assignment is ambiguous. Matching the DNA end better, TRBJ2-7 makes the J call doubtful. The sequence derives from a young man in good health. The sample was naive CD8+ T cells sorted from blood. The sample's cell subset or site label is to be understood as: CD45RA+CCR7+. CDR3 reads: CASSESSIGYEQYF. DNA sequence: TGCGCCAGCAGTGAGTCCAGTATTGGCTACGAGCAGTACTTC.